What follows describes a single T cell receptor beta chain. In this sample, this clone turned up a few times. Its antigen is currently not known. Per-base qualities were not stored, and no clone one base away is much larger. This sample is part of a study of neoadjuvant anti-PD-1 for oral cavity cancer (dated by TCRdb to the early 2020s). With respect to the entire study: Three to four biweekly doses of nivolumab at 3 mg/kg were mostly administered to patients before curative-intent surgical resection. Under RECIST 1.1, a patient counted as a responder if showing complete response, partial response or stable disease, and as a non-responder if showing progression. Patients who did not progress were given a fourth nivolumab dose at about day 43 and had definitive surgical resection on days 50-56. A 33% response rate was observed in the parent correlative cohort, in which approximately 11 patients were included.

The time point label for this specimen denotes: after neoadjuvant nivolumab, at surgical resection. Patients were newly diagnosed with stage II-IVA oral cavity squamous cell carcinoma and had received no prior systemic or radiation treatment. The cohort was composed of patients with HPV-negative, locally advanced oral cavity squamous cell carcinoma. Samples came from a longitudinal correlative study of a single-arm phase II trial of neoadjuvant nivolumab in oral cavity squamous cell carcinoma. Genomic DNA-based TCRbeta sequencing was performed on subject-matched pre- and post-treatment PBMCs and tumors from three responders and three non-responders. Genomic DNA was isolated from tumor tissue using the Maxwell RSC DNA from Tissue kit. Tumor libraries used mostly about 4.8 ug of input genomic DNA for survey sequencing, with two replicates per sample. Following the manufacturer's instructions, the team built TCRbeta libraries using the immunoSEQ hsTCRbeta kit. The completed libraries were mixed into a single pool at 3 nM, then sequenced with an Illumina NovaSeq 6000 S4 flow cell. In the authors' own workflow: Raw data preprocessing and quality control were performed with the immunoSEQ Analyzer. The analysis was limited to productive rearrangements, and each clonotype was defined by a unique CDR3 amino acid sequence. Using the R package tcR, the researchers computed the Gini-Simpson index as their estimate of repertoire clonality. Gini indices were compared with Student's t test, and associations with tumor size change were assessed by Pearson correlation. This immuneACCESS table, as held by TCRdb, lists in-frame sequences with V and J called but not all clones. Of the missing ones, under half trace to an unresolved V gene in checked studies; the others have no known cause. D and trimming were read from the DNA, whereas the V and J calls and clone size are those reported in that table. This sample gives about 24,000 clones in total; approximately 26% of them show up just once. The ten largest clones represent roughly 16% of the sample.

At the junction V is shortened by 5 bases and J by 3 bases, with 7 bases in between. CDR1 and CDR2, looked up from the germline V gene, are SNHLY and FYNNEI. From its cysteine to its phenylalanine, the CDR3 spans 12 amino acids. Left in the record is the CDR3 DNA by itself, 36 bases read in frame from the first base. On the study overall, not on this receptor specifically: Greater tumor shrinkage was correlated with larger post-treatment sizes of preexisting intratumoral clones, suggesting that expansion of preexisting clones contributed to response. A higher pretreatment blood Treg/Th17 ratio correlated with both higher pretreatment blood TCRbeta clonality and lower post-treatment tumor TCRbeta clonality. Only a few patients per response group were included in the TCR analyses, and the authors called for validation in larger cohorts.

This sequence uses TRBV2 and TRBJ1-1; no D gene can be assigned with confidence. This clonotype originated in a person aged 40-85 years with oral cavity squamous cell carcinoma. Sequences were derived from tumor tissue, sampled after nivolumab (anti-PD-1) treatment. The CDR3: CASSRGYTEAFF. The nucleotide sequence reads TGTGCCAGCAGTCGAGGGTACACTGAAGCTTTCTTT. Extended through the reference TRBV2 and TRBJ1-1 proteins, this CDR3 yields the full variable domain: EPEVTQTPSHQVTQMGQEVILRCVPISNHLYFYWYRQILGQKVEFLVSFYNNEISEKSEIFDDQFSVERPDGSNFTLKIRSTKLEDSAMYFCASSRGYTEAFFGQGTRLTVV.